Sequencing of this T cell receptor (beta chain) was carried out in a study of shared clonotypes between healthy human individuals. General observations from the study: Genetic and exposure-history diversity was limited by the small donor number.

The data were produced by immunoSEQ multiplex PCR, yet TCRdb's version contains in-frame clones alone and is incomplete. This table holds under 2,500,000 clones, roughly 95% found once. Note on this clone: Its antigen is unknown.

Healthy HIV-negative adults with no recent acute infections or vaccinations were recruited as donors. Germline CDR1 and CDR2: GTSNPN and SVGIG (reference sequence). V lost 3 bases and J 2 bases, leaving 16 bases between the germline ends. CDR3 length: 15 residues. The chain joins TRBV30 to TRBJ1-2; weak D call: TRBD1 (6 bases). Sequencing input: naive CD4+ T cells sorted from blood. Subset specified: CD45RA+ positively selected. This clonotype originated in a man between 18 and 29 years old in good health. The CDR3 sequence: CAWSRFKGTNYGYTF. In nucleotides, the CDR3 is TGTGCCTGGAGCCGCTTTAAGGGGACAAACTATGGCTACACCTTC.